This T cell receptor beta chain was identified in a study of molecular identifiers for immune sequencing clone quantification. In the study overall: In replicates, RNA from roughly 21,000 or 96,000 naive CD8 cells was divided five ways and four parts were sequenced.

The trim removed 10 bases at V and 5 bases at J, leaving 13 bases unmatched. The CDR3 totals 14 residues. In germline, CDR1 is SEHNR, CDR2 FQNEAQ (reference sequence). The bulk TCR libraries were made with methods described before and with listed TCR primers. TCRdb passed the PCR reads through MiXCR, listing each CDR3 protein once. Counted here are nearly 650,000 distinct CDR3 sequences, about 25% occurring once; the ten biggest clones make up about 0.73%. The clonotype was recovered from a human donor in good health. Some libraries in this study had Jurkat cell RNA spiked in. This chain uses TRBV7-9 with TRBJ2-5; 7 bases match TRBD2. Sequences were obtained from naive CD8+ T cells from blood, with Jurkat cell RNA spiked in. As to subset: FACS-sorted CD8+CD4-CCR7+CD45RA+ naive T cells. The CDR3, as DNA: TGTGCCACCCGGGGGGTACCGGGACGGGAGACCCAGTACTTC. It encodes CATRGVPGRETQYF. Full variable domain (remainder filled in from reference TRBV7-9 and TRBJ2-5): DTGVSQNPRHKITKRGQNVTFRCDPISEHNRLYWYRQTLGQGPEFLTYFQNEAQLEKSRLLSDRFSAERPKGSFSTLEIQRTEQGDSAMYLCATRGVPGRETQYFGPGTRLLVL.